One T cell receptor (beta chain) is described in this entry. Its specificity is not known. The table came from immunoSEQ multiplex PCR; TCRdb's copy has only in-frame clones and leaves some out. The sample lists some 84,000 clones; over 80% were seen once. The junction had 10 bases not matched to a gene; V was cut back by 4 bases and J by 6 bases. The germline CDR1 and CDR2 sequences are MDHEN and SYDVKM. The CDR3 is 16 amino acids. The sample originates from a study of T cell responses to AZD1222 COVID-19 vaccine. Study results and limitations: Donor demographics were predominantly white British with a female majority; clonal diversity may be underestimated.

The chain couples TRBV28 to TRBJ2-2; 8 nucleotides match TRBD1. The receptor was isolated from an adult in good health. Specimen: peripheral blood, collected on day 0 of AZD1222 vaccination. The CDR3 loop is CASSSDRDRSSGELFF. The CDR3 coding sequence is TGTGCCAGCAGTTCGGACCGGGACAGGTCGTCCGGGGAGCTGTTTTTT.